The 22 T cell receptor beta chains given below trace back to one sample, sequenced in a study of cytomegalovirus exposure and HLA in healthy donors. The protocol was immunoSEQ multiplex PCR, while the TCRdb copy is restricted to in-frame clones and leaves out a portion. The sample records approximately 20,000 clones, about 97% being singletons. The specimen was PBMCs. Receptors originate from a man younger than 45 in good health and CMV-seropositive.

The chain is built from TRBV10-1 and TRBJ2-3, with 8 bases fitting TRBD2. Germline trimming cut 4 bases from V and 2 bases from J; bases unmatched to any gene: 8. The CDR3 is 16 residues long. The germline V gene encodes CDR1 WNHNN and CDR2 SYGVQD (reference sequence). The CDR3 DNA is TGCGCCAGCAGTGCCAGCGGGAGCCCGTACACAGATACGCAGTATTTT. Protein product: CASSASGSPYTDTQYF.

V is TRBV9 and J is TRBJ2-7, with 7 bases lining up with TRBD2. Germline assignment: CDR1 SGDLS and CDR2 YYNGEE. CDR3 length: 14 amino acids. J gave up 6 bases and V 4 bases, and 10 bases lay outside the gene matches. The CDR3 reads CASSSRGGQSEQYF. CDR3 bases: TGTGCCAGCAGCTCCCGGGGAGGGCAGAGCGAGCAGTACTTC. The full variable domain, its missing parts supplied by reference TRBV9 and TRBJ2-7, is DSGVTQTPKHLITATGQRVTLRCSPRSGDLSVYWYQQSLDQGLQFLIQYYNGEERAKGNILERFSAQQFPDLHSELNLSSLELGDSALYFCASSSRGGQSEQYFGPGTRLTVT.

This clone has only one observation. The chain joins TRBV4-1 to TRBJ2-7, with D perhaps TRBD2 (6 bases). CDR3 size: 15 residues. V lost 2 bases to trimming and J lost 5 bases, with 16 bases between them. CDR1 is MGHRA and CDR2 is YSYEKL in the germline V gene. This CDR3 reads CASSQLGLIPHEQYF. The CDR3 coding sequence is TGCGCCAGCAGCCAACTGGGACTTATCCCTCACGAGCAGTACTTC.

The chain recombines TRBV2 with TRBJ2-7; 10 bases line up with TRBD2. In germline, CDR1 is SNHLY, CDR2 FYNNEI. The CDR3 runs 15 residues. V was clipped by 1 base and J by 1 base; unmatched bases: 1. Here the CDR3 reads CASSEVAGGSYEQYF. For the CDR3, the DNA is TGTGCCAGCAGTGAAGTAGCGGGAGGTTCCTACGAGCAGTACTTC.

The CDR3 region has the DNA TGTGCCACCAGCAGAGCCGTGGGAGGCAATCAGCCCCAGCATTTT. Its protein product is CATSRAVGGNQPQHF. This chain connects TRBV15 to TRBJ1-5; D not certain. Trimming took off 1 base at V and 2 bases at J, with 9 bases between the two ends. Germline lookup yields CDR1 LNHNV and CDR2 YYDKDF (reference sequence). The CDR3 has 15 amino acids. Drawing the rest from reference TRBV15 and TRBJ1-5, the complete variable domain is DAMVIQNPRYQVTQFGKPVTLSCSQTLNHNVMYWYQQKSSQAPKLLFHYYDKDFNNEADTPDNFQSRRPNTSFCFLDIRSPGLGDTAMYLCATSRAVGGNQPQHFGDGTRLSIL.

This clone was found once. The chain couples TRBV13 to TRBJ1-2; 7 bases align to TRBD1. This CDR3 spans 13 amino acids. V gave up 5 bases and J gave up 2 bases; unmatched junction bases: 2. CDR1 PRHDT and CDR2 FYEKMQ come from the germline V gene (reference sequence). In DNA, the CDR3 is TGTGCCAGCAGCCTGACAGGGAACTATGGCTACACCTTC. The encoded protein is CASSLTGNYGYTF.

The rearrangement joins TRBV10-2 to TRBJ2-3, with 8 bases lining up with TRBD2. There are 17 residues in the CDR3. Losses at the gene ends were 6 bases for V and 6 bases for J; bases not matched to a gene: 17. CDR1 is WSHSY and CDR2 is SAAADI in the germline V gene. Here the CDR3 DNA reads TGCGCCAGCAGGAATAGGGCCGGGACTAGTGGTCCGGATACGCAGTATTTT. Its translation: CASRNRAGTSGPDTQYF.

In its sample, this clone was seen once. The chain links TRBV7-2 to TRBJ2-7; 8 bases are a match to TRBD2. J was trimmed by 9 bases and V by 5 bases; bases with no gene match: 15. CDR1 and CDR2 (germline): SGHTA, FQGNSA. This CDR3 region has 15 residues. The CDR3 region is CASSTGISGAPGQYF. The CDR3 DNA reads as TGTGCCAGCAGCACTGGTATTAGCGGGGCCCCGGGGCAGTACTTC.

The chain uses TRBV29-1 and TRBJ2-4; no reliable D call. Trimming pared 3 bases from V and 2 bases from J, leaving 8 bases between. Germline CDR1 reads SQVTM; CDR2 reads ANQGSEA. The CDR3 covers 13 residues. The CDR3 is CSVELGSKNIQYF. The CDR3 nucleotides are TGCAGCGTTGAGCTAGGATCCAAAAACATTCAGTACTTC.

The rearrangement links TRBV4-3 to TRBJ1-4; D might be TRBD1 (6 bases). The V gene lost 4 bases and the J gene lost 8 bases, with 14 bases spanning the gap. The germline V gene has CDR1 LGHNA and CDR2 YSLEER. This CDR3 has 14 amino acids. The CDR3 here is CASSRQAGGEKLFF. As DNA, the CDR3 is TGCGCCAGCAGCCGACAGGCCGGGGGGGAAAAACTGTTTTTT.

In DNA, the CDR3 is TGTGCCACCGCAGGGGGAAGTTCCTACGAGCAGTACTTC. As protein: CATAGGSSYEQYF. V gene TRBV28 combines with J gene TRBJ2-7; 7 nucleotides align to TRBD1. V lost 10 bases, J lost 1 base, and 7 bases stayed unmatched. The germline V gene has CDR1 MDHEN and CDR2 SYDVKM. The CDR3 has 13 residues.

The chain recombines TRBV5-1 with TRBJ2-7; 8 bases align to TRBD2. Germline V CDR1 and CDR2: SGHRS, YFSETQ. This CDR3 region has 14 residues. V trimming: 3 bases; J trimming: 1 base; junction bases outside the gene matches: 3. The CDR3 loop reads CASSSSGLSYEQYF. CDR3 nucleotide sequence: TGCGCCAGCAGCTCTAGCGGGCTTTCCTACGAGCAGTACTTC.

The CDR3 DNA reads TGCGCCAGCAGACCGACGGGAGGGCCTTTTACGCAGTATTTT. This sequence encodes CASRPTGGPFTQYF. V is TRBV5-1 and J is TRBJ2-3; 8 nucleotides agree with TRBD2. Germline V gives CDR1 SGHRS, CDR2 YFSETQ. V was pared by 5 bases and J by 8 bases, with 10 bases of the junction left unmatched. The CDR3 has 14 amino acids.

V usage is TRBV28 and J usage is TRBJ1-5; D is perhaps TRBD1 (6 bases). With 6 bases removed from V and 9 bases from J, the gap between germline ends came to 18 bases. This CDR3 has 14 amino acids. Germline V lookup: CDR1 MDHEN, CDR2 SYDVKM. The CDR3 loop is CASRGTGRLRPQHF. Here the CDR3 DNA reads TGTGCCAGCAGGGGTACAGGGAGACTTAGGCCCCAGCATTTT. The full variable domain, in which reference TRBV28 and TRBJ1-5 provide the parts outside the CDR3, is DVKVTQSSRYLVKRTGEKVFLECVQDMDHENMFWYRQDPGLGLRLIYFSYDVKMKEKGDIPEGYSVSREKKERFSLILESASTNQTSMYLCASRGTGRLRPQHFGDGTRLSIL.

Details on this clone: The sample contains more than one DNA sequence encoding this CDR3. The V and J genes are TRBV27 and TRBJ2-1; D perhaps matches TRBD2 (6 bases). CDR1 is MNHEY and CDR2 is SMNVEV in the germline V gene (reference sequence). The length of the CDR3 is 13 residues. V was clipped by 3 bases and J by 4 bases, with 7 bases between them. CDR3 loop: CASSLGLYNEQFF. The CDR3 DNA reads TGTGCCAGCAGTTTGGGACTTTACAATGAGCAGTTCTTC.

V and J are TRBV19 and TRBJ1-3, with D perhaps TRBD1 (5 bases). Trimming removed 9 bases from V and 0 bases from J, with 15 bases in between. The CDR3 extends over 15 amino acids. Germline V gene sequence: CDR1 LNHDA, CDR2 SQIVND (reference sequence). The CDR3 reads CASKLQAFSGNTIYF. The CDR3, as DNA: TGTGCCAGCAAGTTACAGGCGTTCTCTGGAAACACCATATATTTT.

The V and J genes are TRBV7-9 and TRBJ2-7, with 8 bases identical to TRBD1. The V gene end was trimmed by 5 bases and the J gene end by 5 bases; junction bases not matched to a gene: 2. Per germline, CDR1 SEHNR and CDR2 FQNEAQ (reference sequence). The CDR3 has 12 amino acids. The CDR3 region is CASSQTGDEQYF. The CDR3 DNA reads as TGTGCCAGCAGCCAGACAGGGGACGAGCAGTACTTC.

The J gene is TRBJ2-1, the V gene TRBV27; tentatively, D is TRBD1 (5 bases). CDR3 length equals 17 residues. Trimming removed 4 bases from V and 12 bases from J, with 28 bases in between. CDR1 is MNHEY and CDR2 is SMNVEV in the germline V gene (reference sequence). This CDR3 is CASSSQAGQGSLKGQFF. The CDR3 DNA is TGTGCCAGCAGTTCGCAGGCCGGGCAGGGATCCCTCAAAGGGCAGTTCTTC.

The genes are TRBV5-1 and TRBJ1-4; a weak D match, TRBD1 (6 bases). Trimming cost V 4 bases and J 6 bases, with 13 bases left between them. The germline CDR1 and CDR2 sequences are SGHRS and YFSETQ. The CDR3 has 14 residues. In DNA form, the CDR3 reads TGCGCCAGCAGCCTAAGGGGGATGGATGAAAAACTGTTTTTT. Protein: CASSLRGMDEKLFF.

The rearrangement uses TRBV7-2 and TRBJ1-2; 10 nucleotides align to TRBD1. Germline-derived CDR1 and CDR2 are SGHTA and FQGNSA. CDR3 length: 15 residues. J was trimmed by 7 bases and V by 3 bases; bases with no gene match: 8. Written as DNA, the CDR3 is TGTGCCAGCAGCTTCCCACCGTGGGACAGGGGTGGCTACACCTTC. Residues: CASSFPPWDRGGYTF.

The chain joins TRBV5-1 to TRBJ2-7; D possibly corresponds to TRBD2 (6 bases). From germline, CDR1 is SGHRS and CDR2 YFSETQ. The CDR3 runs to 16 residues. V dropped 2 bases and J dropped 5 bases, with 20 bases sitting between them. CDR3 coding DNA: TGCGCCAGCAGCTTTCCCCGGGGGAAGTACGTCAACGAGCAGTACTTC. This encodes CASSFPRGKYVNEQYF.

V and J are TRBV2 and TRBJ2-5; TRBD2 matches 13 bases. V was pared by 0 bases and J by 0 bases, with 7 bases of the junction left unmatched. This CDR3 has 19 residues. Germline assignment: CDR1 SNHLY and CDR2 FYNNEI. The CDR3 nucleotides read TGTGCCAGCAGTGAAGCGCCGGCGGGGACTAGCGGGGACCAAGAGACCCAGTACTTC. It translates to CASSEAPAGTSGDQETQYF.